This T cell receptor beta chain stems from a study of T cell clonotyping in hematopoietic cell transplantation. Study-wide background: Cytoreduction preceded collection of pretransplant recipient samples.

Described time point: recipient sample about 28 days before transplant, after cytoreduction. The germline V gene encodes CDR1 SGHDT and CDR2 YYEEEE. The CDR3 extends over 15 amino acids. V dropped 0 bases and J dropped 0; count of bases not matched to a gene: 2. Only in-frame clones appear in the TCRdb table, and some are missing; sequencing was by immunoSEQ multiplex PCR. The sample carries some 11,000 clones, roughly 90% recorded once. This specimen consisted of peripheral blood mononuclear cells, obtained before stem cell transplant. The genes are TRBV5-6 and TRBJ2-5; TRBD1 agrees at 7 bases. This sequence was found in a woman in her forties with acute myeloid leukemia. Some clones in this sample may be carry-over from other donors' samples. Here the CDR3 DNA reads TGTGCCAGCAGCTTGGAGGGGACAGACCAAGAGACCCAGTACTTC. Translation gives CASSLEGTDQETQYF.